This T cell receptor beta chain comes out of a study of T cell responses to AZD1222 COVID-19 vaccine. Overall study results and limits: Possibly, clonal diversity was underestimated; donors were largely white British and included more females. Targets within unmutated variant regions were reportedly found for nearly half of spike-specific TCRs. There were repertoire samples only from the period after the peak T cell response.

The method was immunoSEQ multiplex PCR; TCRdb's version includes in-frame clones alone and lacks a portion of them. The repertoire holds approximately 190,000 clones, with approximately 95% as singletons. A remark on this clone: Its target is not known.

The clonotype was recovered from an adult who received the AZD1222 COVID-19 vaccine. The input for sequencing was peripheral blood, taken 28 days after the second AZD1222 dose.

The CDR3 bases are TGTGCCAGTAGTTATGACCGATATCAGCCCCAGCATTTT. Protein product: CASSYDRYQPQHF. The chain links TRBV19 to TRBJ1-5; D unresolved. CDR3 size: 13 residues. Looked up from germline, CDR1 is LNHDA and CDR2 is SQIVND (reference sequence). Trimming removed 5 bases from V and 5 bases from J, with 10 bases in between.